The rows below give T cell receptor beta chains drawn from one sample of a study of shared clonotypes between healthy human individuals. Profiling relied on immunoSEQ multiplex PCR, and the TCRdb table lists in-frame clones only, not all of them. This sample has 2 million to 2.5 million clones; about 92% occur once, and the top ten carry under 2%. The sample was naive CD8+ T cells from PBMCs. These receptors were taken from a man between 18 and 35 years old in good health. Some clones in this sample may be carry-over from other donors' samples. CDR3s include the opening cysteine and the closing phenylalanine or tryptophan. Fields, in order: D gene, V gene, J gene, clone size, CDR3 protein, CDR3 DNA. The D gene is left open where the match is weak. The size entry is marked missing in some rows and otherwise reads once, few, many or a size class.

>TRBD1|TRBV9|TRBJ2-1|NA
CASSILTGMSSYNEQFF
TGTGCCAGCAGCATACTGACAGGGATGAGCTCCTACAATGAGCAGTTCTTC
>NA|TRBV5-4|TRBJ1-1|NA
CASSLVPGTEAFF
TGTGCCAGCAGCTTGGTCCCGGGCACTGAAGCTTTCTTT
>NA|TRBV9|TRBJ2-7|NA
CASSGQNQGAASYEQYF
TGTGCCAGCAGCGGCCAAAACCAGGGAGCGGCCTCCTACGAGCAGTACTTC
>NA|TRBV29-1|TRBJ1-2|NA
CSVELTESYGYTF
TGCAGCGTTGAGTTGACGGAATCCTATGGCTACACCTTC
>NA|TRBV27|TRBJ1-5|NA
CASSLWGYSNQPQHF
TGTGCCAGCAGTTTATGGGGATATAGCAATCAGCCCCAGCATTTT
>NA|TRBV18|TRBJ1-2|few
CASSPGHRYGYTF
TGTGCCAGCTCACCGGGACATAGGTATGGCTACACCTTC
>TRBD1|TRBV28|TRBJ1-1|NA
CASSAGQGVRAEAFF
TGTGCCAGCAGTGCGGGACAGGGGGTGAGGGCTGAAGCTTTCTTT
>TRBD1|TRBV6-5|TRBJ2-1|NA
CASSGTALTYNEQFF
TGTGCCAGCAGTGGGACAGCCTTAACCTACAATGAGCAGTTCTTC
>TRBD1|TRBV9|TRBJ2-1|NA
CASSVGDRGYNEQFF
TGTGCCAGCAGCGTAGGGGACAGGGGGTATAATGAGCAGTTCTTC
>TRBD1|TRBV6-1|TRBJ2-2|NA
CASRGQGHTGELFF
TGTGCCAGCAGGGGACAGGGACACACCGGGGAGCTGTTTTTT
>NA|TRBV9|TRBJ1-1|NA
CASSAGGNTNTEAFF
TGTGCCAGCAGCGCCGGCGGGAATACGAACACTGAAGCTTTCTTT
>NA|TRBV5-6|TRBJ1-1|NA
CASSSTGLAFF
TGTGCCAGCAGCTCCACCGGGCTAGCTTTCTTT
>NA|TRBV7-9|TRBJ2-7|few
CASSLVAGDEQYF
TGTGCCAGCAGCTTAGTGGCAGGAGACGAGCAGTACTTC
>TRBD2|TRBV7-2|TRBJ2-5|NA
CASSLGGLAGAYQETQYF
TGTGCCAGCAGCTTAGGGGGACTAGCGGGGGCCTACCAAGAGACCCAGTACTTC
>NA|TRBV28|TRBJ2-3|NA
CASSLALASDTQYF
TGTGCCAGCAGTTTAGCCCTGGCCTCAGATACGCAGTATTTT
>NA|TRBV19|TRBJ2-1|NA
CASKAKLSPYNEQFF
TGTGCCAGTAAAGCTAAGCTGTCCCCCTACAATGAGCAGTTCTTC
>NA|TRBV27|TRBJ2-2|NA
CASSLSSGLTGELFF
TGTGCCAGCAGTTTATCCTCGGGACTTACCGGGGAGCTGTTTTTT
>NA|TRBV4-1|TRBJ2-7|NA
CASSQLPDSYEQYF
TGCGCCAGCAGCCAACTACCGGACAGCTACGAGCAGTACTTC
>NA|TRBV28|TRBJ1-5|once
CASSPPINQPQHF
TGTGCCAGCAGCCCCCCCATTAATCAGCCCCAGCATTTT
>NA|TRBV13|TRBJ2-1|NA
CASSPPDSHSSYNEQFF
TGTGCCAGCAGTCCCCCGGACAGCCATAGCTCCTACAATGAGCAGTTCTTC
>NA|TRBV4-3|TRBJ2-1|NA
CASSQEEVGVGNEQFF
TGCGCCAGCAGCCAAGAAGAAGTCGGCGTGGGCAATGAGCAGTTCTTC
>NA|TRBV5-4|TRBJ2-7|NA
CASSLFPYEQYF
TGTGCCAGCAGCTTGTTTCCCTACGAGCAGTACTTC
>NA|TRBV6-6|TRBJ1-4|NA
CASSYGGGRVFEKLFF
TGTGCCAGCAGTTACGGGGGGGGGCGCGTATTCGAAAAACTGTTTTTT
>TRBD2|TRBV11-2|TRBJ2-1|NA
CASSSQTSGSSYNEQFF
TGTGCCAGCAGCTCACAGACTAGCGGCAGCTCCTACAATGAGCAGTTCTTC
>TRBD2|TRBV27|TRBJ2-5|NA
CASSLTSDQETQYF
TGTGCCAGCAGTTTGACTAGCGACCAAGAGACCCAGTACTTC
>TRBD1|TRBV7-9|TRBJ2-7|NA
CASSREGQGISYEQYF
TGTGCCAGCAGCCGAGAGGGACAGGGGATCTCCTACGAGCAGTACTTC
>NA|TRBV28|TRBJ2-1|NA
CATTSPVLSLRNEQFF
TGTGCCACCACCTCCCCCGTCCTCTCCCTCAGGAATGAGCAGTTCTTC
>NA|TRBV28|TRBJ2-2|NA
CASRLTPSSTGELFF
TGTGCCAGCAGACTAACGCCTAGCTCCACCGGGGAGCTGTTTTTT
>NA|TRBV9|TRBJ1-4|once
CASSVGRGTNEKLFF
TGTGCCAGCAGCGTTGGACGGGGGACTAATGAAAAACTGTTTTTT
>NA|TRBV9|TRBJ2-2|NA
CASSVVGRANTGELFF
TGTGCCAGCAGCGTAGTCGGGAGAGCGAACACCGGGGAGCTGTTTTTT
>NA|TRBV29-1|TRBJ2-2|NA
CSASRGVGELFF
TGCAGCGCCAGCCGAGGAGTCGGGGAGCTGTTTTTT
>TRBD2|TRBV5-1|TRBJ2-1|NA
CASSSGLAGAFNEQFF
TGCGCCAGCAGCTCGGGACTAGCGGGAGCGTTCAATGAGCAGTTCTTC
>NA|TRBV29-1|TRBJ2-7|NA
CSVELGPTYEQYF
TGCAGCGTTGAGCTAGGACCCACCTACGAGCAGTACTTC
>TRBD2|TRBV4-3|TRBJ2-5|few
CASSQKWSGAYQETQYF
TGCGCCAGCAGCCAGAAATGGAGCGGGGCGTACCAAGAGACCCAGTACTTC
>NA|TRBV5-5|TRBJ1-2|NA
CASSLELDSYGYTF
TGTGCCAGCAGCTTGGAACTGGACAGCTATGGCTACACCTTC
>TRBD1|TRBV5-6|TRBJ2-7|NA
CASSPGTGNYEQYF
TGTGCCAGCAGCCCCGGGACAGGGAATTACGAGCAGTACTTC
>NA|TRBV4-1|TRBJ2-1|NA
CASSNSYNEQFF
TGCGCCAGCAGCAACTCCTACAATGAGCAGTTCTTC
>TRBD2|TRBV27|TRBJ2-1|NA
CASSLTSGSSYNEQFF
TGTGCCAGCAGCCTGACTAGCGGGAGCTCCTACAATGAGCAGTTCTTC
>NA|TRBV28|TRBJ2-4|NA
CASSPSGGTLAKNIQYF
TGTGCCAGCAGTCCCTCGGGGGGCACACTAGCCAAAAACATTCAGTACTTC